One and the same sample provided the 23 T cell receptor beta chains below, sequenced in a study of T cells expressing NK-cell markers. Each CDR3 protein gets one entry in TCRdb, which reprocessed the 5' RACE reads and gives no DNA. In total, the table holds fewer than 40,000 distinct CDR3 sequences. The sample taken for sequencing was blood T cells: a sorted CD56 or NKG2C T cell subset, CD4+ or CD8+ T cells, or bulk PBMC T cells (not recorded which). These receptors were taken from a woman aged 18-70 years in good health.

The rearrangement links TRBV4-2 to TRBJ2-3; absent DNA, TCRdb's TRBD1 call cannot be checked. The CDR3 runs to 16 residues. Germline values: CDR1 LGHNA, CDR2 YNFKEQ. The CDR3 loop reads CASSQEEGGEEDTQYF.

This chain links TRBV13 with TRBJ2-3. CDR1 is PRHDT, CDR2 FYEKMQ, per germline (reference sequence). This CDR3 has 12 amino acids. CDR3 in amino acids: CASSSVRGTQYF.

The chain joins TRBV12-3 or TRBV12-4 to TRBJ1-6. This CDR3 region has 14 residues. The CDR3 protein is CASSFYREDSPLHF.

V gene TRBV4-2 combines with J gene TRBJ2-1; TCRdb gives TRBD2 as the D gene, but with no DNA this cannot be confirmed. This CDR3 is built from 18 residues. CDR1 is LGHNA and CDR2 is YNFKEQ in the germline V gene. CDR3 sequence: CASSQGTSGRGSYNEQFF.

This chain links TRBV5-1 with TRBJ2-3; TCRdb proposes TRBD2, but this gene call is untestable without DNA. This CDR3 region has 17 residues. Germline assignment: CDR1 SGHRS and CDR2 YFSETQ. This chain's CDR3 is CASSVPMGLAGTDTQYF.

The chain combines TRBV4-1 with TRBJ2-7. CDR1 is MGHRA and CDR2 is YSYEKL in the germline V gene. This CDR3 has 14 amino acids. This chain's CDR3 is CASSQGEGAYEQYF.

V usage is TRBV19 and J usage is TRBJ1-1; the TCRdb D gene call, TRBD1, has no DNA to confirm it. Germline V lookup: CDR1 LNHDA, CDR2 SQIVND (reference sequence). The CDR3 length is 14 residues. CDR3 sequence reads: CASSIGTPNTEAFF.

The rearrangement links TRBV4-1 to TRBJ1-2; as DNA is missing, the TRBD1 call by TCRdb cannot be tested. The CDR3 has 12 residues. Germline V gene data show CDR1 as MGHRA and CDR2 as YSYEKL. The CDR3 sequence is CASWGPEHGYTF.

This chain links TRBV25-1 with TRBJ2-7; TCRdb outputs TRBD1, but without DNA this stays unchecked. From germline, CDR1 is MGHDK and CDR2 SYGVNS. The CDR3 spans 14 residues. This CDR3 is CASSEGTGAFEQYF.

The chain joins TRBV12-3 or TRBV12-4 to TRBJ2-7. CDR3 length: 11 residues. The CDR3 is CASSATYEQYF.

This rearrangement joins TRBV20-1 to TRBJ2-5; TCRdb lists TRBD1, though no DNA is available to test this call. The CDR3 spans 14 residues. Germline-derived CDR1 and CDR2 are DFQATT and SNEGSKA (reference sequence). CDR3 sequence: CSARDPQNRGTQYF.

This chain uses TRBV4-2 with TRBJ2-1. This CDR3 is built from 16 residues. Germline V lookup: CDR1 LGHNA, CDR2 YNFKEQ. The CDR3 reads CASSQDWGSSYNEQFF.

This chain connects TRBV9 to TRBJ1-2; no DNA is available, so the TRBD1 call from TCRdb remains unchecked. Germline-derived CDR1 and CDR2 are SGDLS and YYNGEE. The CDR3 length is 15 residues. CDR3 region: CASSVTGGSNYGYTF. The variable domain in full, completed from reference TRBV9 and TRBJ1-2, reads DSGVTQTPKHLITATGQRVTLRCSPRSGDLSVYWYQQSLDQGLQFLIQYYNGEERAKGNILERFSAQQFPDLHSELNLSSLELGDSALYFCASSVTGGSNYGYTFGSGTRLTVV.

The chain carries TRBV7-6 and TRBJ2-3. Germline CDR1 SGHVS, CDR2 FNYEAQ. CDR3 length: 14 residues. The CDR3 sequence: CASSLSESYDTQYF.

The chain carries TRBV4-2 and TRBJ2-3; TCRdb selects TRBD1, and the lack of DNA leaves this call unchecked. Germline CDR1 and CDR2: LGHNA and YNFKEQ. The CDR3 runs to 15 residues. The CDR3 loop is CASSQGKGETDTQYF.

This chain joins TRBV5-1 and TRBJ2-1; TCRdb's D gene call, TRBD1, goes unchecked for lack of DNA. This CDR3 spans 12 amino acids. Germline assignment: CDR1 SGHRS and CDR2 YFSETQ. Here the CDR3 reads CASSFRVDEQFF.

The rearrangement uses TRBV7-3 and TRBJ2-1; TCRdb outputs TRBD2, but without DNA this stays unchecked. The germline V gene encodes CDR1 SGHTA and CDR2 FQGTGA. The CDR3 totals 12 residues. CDR3 loop: CASSTPPNEQFF.

CDR3 sequence reads: CASSLRGGTGISGNTIYF. This chain uses TRBV7-8 with TRBJ1-3; as DNA is missing, the TRBD1 call by TCRdb cannot be tested. In germline, CDR1 is SGHVS, CDR2 FQNEAQ. This CDR3 spans 18 amino acids.

The chain has TRBV4-1 and TRBJ2-7; the TRBD2 assignment by TCRdb is unverifiable without DNA. The CDR3 runs 16 residues. Germline CDR1 reads MGHRA; CDR2 reads YSYEKL. CDR3 region: CASSPSLAGDFYEQYF.

The rearrangement uses TRBV7-8 and TRBJ2-7; lacking DNA, the TRBD1 call made by TCRdb goes unchecked. CDR3 size: 15 residues. Germline lookup yields CDR1 SGHVS and CDR2 FQNEAQ. The CDR3 sequence is CASSLGPDIPYEQYF.

This clonotype shows up as medium-sized by frequency. This chain joins TRBV20-1 and TRBJ1-5. Germline V gene data show CDR1 as DFQATT and CDR2 as SNEGSKA (reference sequence). This CDR3 has 17 residues. The CDR3 loop reads CSARDIPTGYSNQPQHF.

The gene calls are TRBV7-3 and TRBJ1-2. This CDR3 has 12 residues. CDR1 and CDR2 (germline): SGHTA, FQGTGA. The chain's CDR3 is CASSLDNYGYTF.

The rearrangement links TRBV7-2 to TRBJ2-7; TCRdb returns TRBD2, unconfirmable since there is no DNA. The germline V gene has CDR1 SGHTA and CDR2 FQGNSA. CDR3 length equals 15 residues. CDR3 sequence: CASSSPTSGNYEQYF. The full variable domain, with the rest looked up from reference TRBV7-2 and TRBJ2-7, is GAGVSQSPSNKVTEKGKDVELRCDPISGHTALYWYRQSLGQGLEFLIYFQGNSAPDKSGLPSDRFSAERTGGSVSTLTIQRTQQEDSAVYLCASSSPTSGNYEQYFGPGTRLTVT.